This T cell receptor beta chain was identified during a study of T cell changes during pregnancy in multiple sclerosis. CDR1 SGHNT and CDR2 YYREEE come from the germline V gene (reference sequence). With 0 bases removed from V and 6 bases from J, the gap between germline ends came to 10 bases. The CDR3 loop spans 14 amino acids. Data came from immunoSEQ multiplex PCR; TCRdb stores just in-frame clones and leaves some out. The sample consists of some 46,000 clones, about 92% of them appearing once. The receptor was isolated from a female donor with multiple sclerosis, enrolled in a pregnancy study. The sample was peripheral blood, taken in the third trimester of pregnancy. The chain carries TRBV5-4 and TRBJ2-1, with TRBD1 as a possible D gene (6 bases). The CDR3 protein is CASSLDWGPNEQFF. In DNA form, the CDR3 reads TGTGCCAGCAGCTTGGATTGGGGGCCCAATGAGCAGTTCTTC. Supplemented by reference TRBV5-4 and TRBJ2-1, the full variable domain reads ETGVTQSPTHLIKTRGQQVTLRCSSQSGHNTVSWYQQALGQGPQFIFQYYREEENGRGNFPPRFSGLQFPNYSSELNVNALELDDSALYLCASSLDWGPNEQFFGPGTRLTVL.